Listed below are T cell receptor beta chains from one sample, sequenced in a study of blood T cell repertoires in COVID-19. TCRdb's table, derived via immunoSEQ multiplex PCR, lists solely in-frame clones and lacks some. The sample yields roughly 460,000 clones, around 90% seen once. Source material: peripheral blood. These receptors were taken from a young man with COVID-19, enrolled during active disease. The CDR3 runs from the conserved cysteine through the conserved F or W. A D gene is named only where the DNA matches it firmly.

TRBV5-1	TRBJ2-1	16	TRBD2	TGCGCCAGCAGCTTGCCAAGAGCTAGCGGGGACAATGAGCAGTTCTTC	CASSLPRASGDNEQFF
TRBV19	TRBJ1-1	13	.	TGTGCCAGTAGTATCGGTCAGAACACTGAAGCTTTCTTT	CASSIGQNTEAFF
TRBV27	TRBJ2-1	14	TRBD2	TGTGCCAGCAGGCCCGGACTAGCGAACAATGAGCAGTTCTTC	CASRPGLANNEQFF
TRBV11-3	TRBJ2-1	15	.	TGTGCCAGCAGCTTTGGACAGACGGGTTGGGATGAGCAGTTCTTC	CASSFGQTGWDEQFF
TRBV7-9	TRBJ2-3	16	.	TGTGCCAGCAGCTTAATTCGGGGGTTTCGTGCAGATACGCAGTATTTT	CASSLIRGFRADTQYF
TRBV12-3/TRBV12-4	TRBJ1-1	13	.	TGTGCCAGCAGTCGACAGAAGAACACTGAAGCTTTCTTT	CASSRQKNTEAFF
TRBV16	TRBJ2-7	16	.	TGTGCCAGCAGCCAATTCGTTGGGGCAGGATCATACGAGCAGTACTTC	CASSQFVGAGSYEQYF
TRBV29-1	TRBJ2-7	13	TRBD2	TGCAGCGTTGATGGCGGGAGCTCCTACGAGCAGTACTTC	CSVDGGSSYEQYF
TRBV4-1	TRBJ2-7	14	.	TGCGCCAGCAGCCCCTTACAGGTGGCCTACGAGCAGTACTTC	CASSPLQVAYEQYF
TRBV19	TRBJ1-1	12	.	TGTGCCAGTGGGGAGTATCTGACTGAAGCTTTCTTT	CASGEYLTEAFF
TRBV2	TRBJ1-1	14	.	TGTGCCAGCAGTTATTACAGGGAGTACACTGAAGCTTTCTTT	CASSYYREYTEAFF
TRBV4-1	TRBJ1-6	14	.	TGCGCCAGCAGCCAGGACACCTATAATTCACCCCTCCACTTT	CASSQDTYNSPLHF